This T cell receptor beta chain was recovered during a study of control samples from healthy donors and cancer patients. CDR3 size: 13 residues. Germline V gene data show CDR1 as SGHTS and CDR2 as YDEGEE. Comments on this clone: The junction shows a germline mismatch at one end, possibly a read error.

Assay: immunoSEQ multiplex PCR; the TCRdb copy retains only in-frame clones and omits some. The profile covers 100,000 or so clones, with about nine tenths appearing a single time and roughly 0.9% taken by the ten largest. Specimen: blood. This sequence joins TRBV5-8 and TRBJ1-1; D is possibly TRBD1 (5 bases). The clonotype was recovered from a woman aged 25 to 45 in good health. CDR3 loop: CASSLWQGVVSPF. The CDR3 region has the DNA TGTGCCAGCAGCTTGTGGCAGGGTGTAGTAAGCCCCTTT.